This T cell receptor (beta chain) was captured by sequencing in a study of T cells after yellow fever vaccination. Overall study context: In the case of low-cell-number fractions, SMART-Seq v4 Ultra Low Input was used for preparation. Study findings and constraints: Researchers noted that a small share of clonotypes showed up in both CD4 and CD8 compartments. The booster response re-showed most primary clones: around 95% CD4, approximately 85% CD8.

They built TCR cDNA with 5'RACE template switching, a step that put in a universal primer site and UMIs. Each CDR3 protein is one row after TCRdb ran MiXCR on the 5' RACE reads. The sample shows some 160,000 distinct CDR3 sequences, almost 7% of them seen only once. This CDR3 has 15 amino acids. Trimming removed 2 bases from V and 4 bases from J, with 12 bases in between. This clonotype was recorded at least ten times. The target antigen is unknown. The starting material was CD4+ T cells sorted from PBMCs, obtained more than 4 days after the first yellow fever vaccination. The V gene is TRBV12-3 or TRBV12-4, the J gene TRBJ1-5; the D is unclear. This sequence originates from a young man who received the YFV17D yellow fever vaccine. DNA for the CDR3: TGTGCCAGCAGTTTAAGTTACGGGCGTAATCAGCCCCAGCATTTT. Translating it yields CASSLSYGRNQPQHF.